These T cell receptor beta chains were read from a single sample in a study of memory CD4+ T cells and cytomegalovirus serostatus. Measured with immunoSEQ multiplex PCR; TCRdb has only the in-frame clones, and not every one. The sample carries over 60,000 clones, approximately 85% recorded once. Sequences were obtained from memory CD4+ T cells from blood. The origin of the receptors is an adult in good health and CMV-seronegative. The CDR3 runs from the conserved cysteine through the conserved F or W. The D gene is left open where the match is weak. For some rows the clone size is stated as once, few or many, or as a class when expanded; others skip it.

v_call	j_call	d_call	clone_size	cdr3_nt	cdr3_aa
TRBV19	TRBJ2-3	TRBD2	.	TGTGCCAGTAGCCCCATGGGGGGACTAGCGGATCGGGGCACAGATACGCAGTATTTT	CASSPMGGLADRGTDTQYF
TRBV2	TRBJ1-1	.	.	TGTGCCAGCAGATCCGGCAACTTGAACACTGAAGCTTTCTTT	CASRSGNLNTEAFF
TRBV7-8	TRBJ2-1	.	.	TGTGCCAGCAGCTCCCAACACGTCGGCCCGGGCAATGAGCAGTTCTTC	CASSSQHVGPGNEQFF
TRBV10-1	TRBJ2-7	TRBD2	.	TGCGCCAGCAGTCTTCATAGCGGGGGGACCTACGAGCAGTACTTC	CASSLHSGGTYEQYF
TRBV5-6	TRBJ1-6	.	.	TGTGCCAGCAGCTTGGGGGCCGGAGGACGGCATTCACCCCTCCACTTT	CASSLGAGGRHSPLHF
TRBV28	TRBJ1-2	.	.	TGTGCCAGCAGTCAAACAGGGATTTATGGCTACACCTTC	CASSQTGIYGYTF
TRBV5-6	TRBJ2-1	TRBD2	.	TGTGCCAGCAGCTTTAGGACTAGCGGATTTAATGAGCAGTTCTTC	CASSFRTSGFNEQFF
TRBV7-2	TRBJ2-2	.	once	TGTGCCAGCAGCACAACCGGCACGGCCGGGGAGCTGTTTTTT	CASSTTGTAGELFF
TRBV19	TRBJ1-5	.	.	TGTGCCAGTAGTATAAACAGCGCTACGCAGCCCCAGCATTTT	CASSINSATQPQHF
TRBV25-1	TRBJ1-5	.	.	TGTGCCAGCAGCCGGAGGGACAGCAATCAGCCCCAGCATTTT	CASSRRDSNQPQHF
TRBV19	TRBJ1-5	.	.	TGTGCCAGTAGTATAGATAGGAGGGGCCCTGGGAGCAATCAGCCCCAGCATTTT	CASSIDRRGPGSNQPQHF
TRBV5-1	TRBJ1-1	.	.	TGCGCCAGCAGCTCGGACGGGTACCTGAACACTGAAGCTTTCTTT	CASSSDGYLNTEAFF
TRBV2	TRBJ2-3	TRBD2	.	TGTGCCAGCAGTGTTGCGGGAGGGGGTACAGATACGCAGTATTTT	CASSVAGGGTDTQYF
TRBV5-1	TRBJ1-4	TRBD1	.	TGCGCCAGCTGGACGGGACAGGTCGGTGAAAAACTGTTTTTT	CASWTGQVGEKLFF
TRBV18	TRBJ1-2	.	.	TGTGCCAGCTCACTGGGGGCGGAATATGGCTACACCTTC	CASSLGAEYGYTF
TRBV9	TRBJ2-3	TRBD2	.	TGTGCCAGCAGCGCCGGGACTAGCGGCCTGGAGGATACGCAGTATTTT	CASSAGTSGLEDTQYF
TRBV30	TRBJ1-1	.	.	TGTGCCTGGGGGTGGGGAACTGAAGCTTTCTTT	CAWGWGTEAFF
TRBV21-1	TRBJ1-6	.	.	TGTGCCAGCAGGGGAGGCGGCAGCTCCTATAATTCACCCCTCCACTTT	CASRGGGSSYNSPLHF
TRBV6-5	TRBJ1-4	.	.	TGTGCCAGCAGGAAGCAGTTCGATGAAAAACTGTTTTTT	CASRKQFDEKLFF
TRBV10-3	TRBJ2-5	.	.	TGTGCCACCCGTAGGGGGGGCACCCAAGAGACCCAGTACTTC	CATRRGGTQETQYF
TRBV10-3	TRBJ1-4	TRBD1	.	TGTGCCATCAGTAGAGACGGGACAGACAATGAAAAACTGTTTTTT	CAISRDGTDNEKLFF
TRBV7-9	TRBJ2-7	.	.	TGTGCCAGCAGCTTAAGCCGCGGCGAGCAGTACTTC	CASSLSRGEQYF
TRBV5-5	TRBJ1-3	TRBD1	.	TGTGCCAGCAGCTCGTCCGGGACAGGGGTTCCGAGCTCTGGAAACACCATATATTTT	CASSSSGTGVPSSGNTIYF
TRBV2	TRBJ2-5	.	.	TGTGCCAGCAGTGAAGCTCGGACAGAAGAGACCCAGTACTTC	CASSEARTEETQYF
TRBV11-2	TRBJ1-2	.	.	TGTGCCAGCAGCTTAGGAGAACAACGGGGCTATGGCTACACCTTC	CASSLGEQRGYGYTF
TRBV2	TRBJ1-1	.	.	TGTGCCAGCTTTACCCTCAAAGGGGTTCGGGACACTGAAGCTTTCTTT	CASFTLKGVRDTEAFF
TRBV19	TRBJ1-6	TRBD1	.	TGTGCCAGTAGTATTGACCGGGACAGGGGCTTAGGGCCCCTCCACTTT	CASSIDRDRGLGPLHF
TRBV6-6	TRBJ2-7	TRBD1	.	TGTGCCAGCAGTTACTCGGGACAGGGTAACGAGCAGTACTTC	CASSYSGQGNEQYF
TRBV30	TRBJ1-5	.	.	TGTGCCTGGACGGGGGATAGCAATCAGCCCCAGCATTTT	CAWTGDSNQPQHF
TRBV11-3	TRBJ2-7	.	.	TGTGCCAGCAGCTTAAGTGGGCGCACCTACGAGCAGTACTTC	CASSLSGRTYEQYF
TRBV2	TRBJ2-2	.	.	TGTGCCAGCAGTGAAGGAGCCATTAGCGGCAGGGATGGTTCCATTTTT	CASSEGAISGRDGSIF
TRBV7-3	TRBJ2-7	TRBD2	.	TGTGCCAGCAGCTTACTAGCGGGGGGATACGAGCAGTACTTC	CASSLLAGGYEQYF
TRBV27	TRBJ1-2	TRBD1	.	TGTGCCAGCGGAACCTTAGGGGGCCACTATGGCTACACCTTC	CASGTLGGHYGYTF
TRBV10-3	TRBJ2-4	TRBD1	.	TGTGCCATCAGTGACAGAGGGGGCCTAGCCAAAAACATTCAGTACTTC	CAISDRGGLAKNIQYF
TRBV5-1	TRBJ2-3	TRBD2	.	TGCGCCAGCAGCTCGGGACTAAGCACAGATACGCAGTATTTT	CASSSGLSTDTQYF
TRBV6-6	TRBJ2-3	.	.	TGTGCCAGCAGTTACTCCCGAAACAGGCAAACAGATACGCAGTATTTT	CASSYSRNRQTDTQYF
TRBV30	TRBJ2-7	.	few	TGTGCCTGGAAAAGGAAGGACGAGCAGTACTTC	CAWKRKDEQYF
TRBV7-2	TRBJ2-7	.	once	TGTGCCAGCAGCTTTGGACTCTACGAGCAGTACTTC	CASSFGLYEQYF
TRBV9	TRBJ2-1	TRBD2	.	TGTGCCAGCAGCACCAGACTAGCGGGAGCTGGCAATGAGCAGTTCTTC	CASSTRLAGAGNEQFF
TRBV29-1	TRBJ1-2	.	.	TGCAGCGTTGACGGATCTGGTGGCTACACCTTC	CSVDGSGGYTF
TRBV18	TRBJ1-3	.	.	TGTGCCAGCTCACCAGAAGAGGGGCGAGGAGGAAACACCATATATTTT	CASSPEEGRGGNTIYF
TRBV9	TRBJ1-6	.	once	TGTGCCAGCAGCGTAGTTTACAGGGTTCGCCCAGACGGGGAGGCCCTCCACTTT	CASSVVYRVRPDGEALHF
TRBV19	TRBJ1-1	.	.	TGTGCCAGTAGTATATGGAACAGACGGAACACTGAAGCTTTCTTT	CASSIWNRRNTEAFF
TRBV7-9	TRBJ2-5	.	.	TGTGCCAGCAGCTCCGAGCGCAGGGGTTGGGAAGAGACCCAGTACTTC	CASSSERRGWEETQYF